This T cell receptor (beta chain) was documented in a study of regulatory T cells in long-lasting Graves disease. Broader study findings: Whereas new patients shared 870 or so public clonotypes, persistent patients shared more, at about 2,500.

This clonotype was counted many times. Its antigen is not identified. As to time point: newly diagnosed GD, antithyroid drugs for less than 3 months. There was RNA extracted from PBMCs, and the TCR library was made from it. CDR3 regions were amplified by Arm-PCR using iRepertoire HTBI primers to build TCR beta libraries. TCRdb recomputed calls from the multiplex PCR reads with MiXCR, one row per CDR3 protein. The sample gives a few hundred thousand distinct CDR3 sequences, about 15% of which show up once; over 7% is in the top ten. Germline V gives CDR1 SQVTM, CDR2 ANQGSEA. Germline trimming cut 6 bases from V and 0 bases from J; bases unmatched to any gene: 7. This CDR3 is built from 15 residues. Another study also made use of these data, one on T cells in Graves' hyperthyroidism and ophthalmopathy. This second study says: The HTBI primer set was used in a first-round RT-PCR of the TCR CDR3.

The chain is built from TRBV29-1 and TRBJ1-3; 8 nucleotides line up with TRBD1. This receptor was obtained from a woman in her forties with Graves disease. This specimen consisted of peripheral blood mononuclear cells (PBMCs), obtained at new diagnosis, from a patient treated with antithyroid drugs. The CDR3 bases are TGCAGCGTGACCCTCGGGACAGGCTCTGGAAACACCATATATTTT. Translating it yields CSVTLGTGSGNTIYF.